The present T cell receptor beta chain was sequenced within a study of T cell responses to AZD1222 COVID-19 vaccine (dated by TCRdb to about 2021). Looking at the study overall: AZD1222 recipients whose second dose came at about 4 weeks and those whose second dose came at about 12 weeks were combined into one group, since spike-specific TCR depth and breadth did not differ between the two schedules. A total of more than 230 trial participants underwent TCR sequencing, of whom approximately 210 received two doses of AZD1222 and about 26 received two doses of the MenACWY control vaccine. Enrollment into the trials was organized by age into subgroups of 18-55, 56-69 and 70-plus years, and those subgroups contained around 150, 28 and 57 TCR-sequenced participants, respectively. The full study reports these points: Participants were mostly white British and included more females than males, and it was suggested by the authors that clonal diversity may have been underestimated. Because no day 14 peak-response samples were available, the repertoires could be characterized only after the peak T cell response. CD4 TCRs associated with the vaccine covered the entire spike protein, and the dominant responses were in regions 160-218 and 743-854. The 56-69-year group was small, and its depth increase did not reach significance, likely because of low power. A significant rise in spike-specific TCR breadth and depth was observed after two AZD1222 doses relative to day 0 and relative to MenACWY recipients. Nearly half of unique spike-specific TCRs reportedly recognized epitopes outside regions mutated in the B.1.351 and B.1.1.7 variants. Only five to seven AZD1222 recipients were SARS-CoV-2 seropositive at baseline, limiting conclusions about previously exposed vaccinees.

The CDR3 regions of human TCRbeta chains were analyzed by immunosequencing. In the source study's methods: Repertoire TCRs were matched against a reference library of SARS-CoV-2-specific TCRs generated with the MIRA antigen-specificity platform. Breadth meant the fraction of unique TCRs that were SARS-CoV-2-associated, whereas depth meant the fraction of total T cells that were SARS-CoV-2-associated. Using the MIRA data, each spike-specific TCR was mapped to the spike region that the TCR reacts to and placed in a CD4 or CD8 class. Log10-transformed breadth and depth values were compared by one-way ANOVA with Sidak's multiple comparisons tests. In TCRdb, the immuneACCESS table is reduced to in-frame sequences with V and J assigned. These tables do not hold every clone; where another copy was compared, an unresolved V gene accounts for under half, and the others remain unexplained. That table furnishes V, J and clone size, whereas the DNA furnished D and trimming. The sample profile shows some 84,000 clones; roughly 88% of them were found once. The ten largest clones capture 15% to 20% of the sample.

About this clone itself: Its antigen specificity is not known. No per-base quality is available; no much larger clone lies one base away.

The time point tag for this specimen amounts to: baseline before first vaccination. Vaccinee samples came from UK trials COV001 and COV002, including a single-blind randomized controlled phase 2/3 trial of AZD1222 (ChAdOx1 nCoV-19) in healthy adults. Trial participant PBMC samples were collected at day 0 and day 28 after the second dose for TCRbeta chain sequencing. Counted from cysteine to phenylalanine, this CDR3 has 14 amino acids. The read is trimmed to its CDR3 DNA, 42 bases read in frame from base 1. Trimming leaves V shorter by 3 bases and J shorter by 0 bases, with the junction holding 2 bases beyond the gene matches. Looking up the germline V gene yields CDR1 MDHEN and CDR2 SYDVKM.

The specimen was peripheral blood, collected on day 0 of AZD1222 vaccination. The chain links TRBV28 with TRBJ2-7, with 7 middle bases fitting TRBD2. This receptor was identified in an adult in good health. The sequenced DNA: TGTGCCAGCAGTTTCGGGGGGTTCTCCTACGAGCAGTACTTC. Its translation reads: CASSFGGFSYEQYF.